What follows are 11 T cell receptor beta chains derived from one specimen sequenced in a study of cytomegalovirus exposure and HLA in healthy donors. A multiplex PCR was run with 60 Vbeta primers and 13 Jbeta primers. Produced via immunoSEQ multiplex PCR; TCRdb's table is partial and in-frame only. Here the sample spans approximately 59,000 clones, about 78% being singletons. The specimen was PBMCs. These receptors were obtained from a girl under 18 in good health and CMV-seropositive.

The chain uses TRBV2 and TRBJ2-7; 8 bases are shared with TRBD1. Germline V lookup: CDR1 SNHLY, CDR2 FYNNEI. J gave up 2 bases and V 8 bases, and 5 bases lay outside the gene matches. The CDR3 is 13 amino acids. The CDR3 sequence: CASRRGQAYEQYF. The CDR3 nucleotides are TGTGCCAGCCGGCGGGGACAGGCCTACGAGCAGTACTTC.

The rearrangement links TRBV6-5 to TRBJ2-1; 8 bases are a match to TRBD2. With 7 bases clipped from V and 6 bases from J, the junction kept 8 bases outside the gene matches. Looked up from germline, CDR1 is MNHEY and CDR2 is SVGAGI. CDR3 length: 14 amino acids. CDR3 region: CASNGAGAANEQFF. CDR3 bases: TGTGCCAGCAACGGAGCGGGAGCGGCCAATGAGCAGTTCTTC.

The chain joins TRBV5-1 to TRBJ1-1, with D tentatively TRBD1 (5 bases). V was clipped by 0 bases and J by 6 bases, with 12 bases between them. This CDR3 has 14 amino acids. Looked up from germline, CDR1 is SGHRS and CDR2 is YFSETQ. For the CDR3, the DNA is TGCGCCAGCAGCTTGGAAGGGGCAGGCCCTGAAGCTTTCTTT. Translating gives CASSLEGAGPEAFF.

CDR3 DNA: TGCAGCGGTCACACAACAGGAACTGAAGCTTTCTTT. It encodes CSGHTTGTEAFF. The rearrangement joins TRBV29-1 to TRBJ1-1, with D possibly being TRBD1 (5 bases). CDR3 length: 12 amino acids. V shed 7 bases and J shed 5 bases, with 14 bases lying between them. In germline, CDR1 is SQVTM, CDR2 ANQGSEA.

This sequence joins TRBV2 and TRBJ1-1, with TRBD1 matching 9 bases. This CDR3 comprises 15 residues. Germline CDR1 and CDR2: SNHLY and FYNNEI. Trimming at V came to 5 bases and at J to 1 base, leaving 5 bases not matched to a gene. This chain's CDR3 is CASSWDRARNTEAFF. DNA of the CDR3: TGTGCCAGCAGTTGGGACAGGGCCAGGAACACTGAAGCTTTCTTT.

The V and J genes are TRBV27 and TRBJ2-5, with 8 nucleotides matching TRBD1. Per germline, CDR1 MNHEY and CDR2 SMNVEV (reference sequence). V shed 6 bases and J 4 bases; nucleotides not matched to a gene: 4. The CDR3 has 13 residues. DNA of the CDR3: TGTGCCAGCAGCAAAGACAGGGGAGAGACCCAGTACTTC. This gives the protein CASSKDRGETQYF.

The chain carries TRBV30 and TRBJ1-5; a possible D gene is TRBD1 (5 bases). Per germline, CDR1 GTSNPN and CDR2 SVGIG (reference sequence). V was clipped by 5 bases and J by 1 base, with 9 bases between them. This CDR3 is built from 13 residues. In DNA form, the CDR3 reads TGTGCCTGGGACAGTGGGAGCAATCAGCCCCAGCATTTT. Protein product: CAWDSGSNQPQHF.

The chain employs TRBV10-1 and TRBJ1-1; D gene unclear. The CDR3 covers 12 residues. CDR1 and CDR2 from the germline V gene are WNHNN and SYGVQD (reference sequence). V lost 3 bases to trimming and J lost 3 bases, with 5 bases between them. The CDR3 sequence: CASSDGDTEAFF. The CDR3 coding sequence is TGCGCCAGCAGTGACGGTGACACTGAAGCTTTCTTT.

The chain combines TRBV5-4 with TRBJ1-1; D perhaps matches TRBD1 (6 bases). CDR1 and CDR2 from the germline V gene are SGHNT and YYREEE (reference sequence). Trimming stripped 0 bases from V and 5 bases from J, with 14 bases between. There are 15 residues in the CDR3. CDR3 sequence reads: CASSLEVVGATEAFF. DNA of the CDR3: TGTGCCAGCAGCTTGGAGGTAGTGGGGGCGACTGAAGCTTTCTTT.

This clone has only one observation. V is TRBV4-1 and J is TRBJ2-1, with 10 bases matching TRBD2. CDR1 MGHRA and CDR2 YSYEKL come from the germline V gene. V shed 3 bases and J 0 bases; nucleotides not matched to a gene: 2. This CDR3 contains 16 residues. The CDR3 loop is CASSHLAGDSYNEQFF. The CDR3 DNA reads TGCGCCAGCAGCCATCTAGCGGGAGACTCCTACAATGAGCAGTTCTTC.

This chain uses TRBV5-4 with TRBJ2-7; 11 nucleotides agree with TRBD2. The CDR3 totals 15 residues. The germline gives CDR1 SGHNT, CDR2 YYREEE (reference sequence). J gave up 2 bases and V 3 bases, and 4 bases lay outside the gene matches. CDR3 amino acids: CASSSTSGSPYEQYF. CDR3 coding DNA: TGTGCCAGCAGCTCAACTAGCGGGAGCCCCTACGAGCAGTACTTC.